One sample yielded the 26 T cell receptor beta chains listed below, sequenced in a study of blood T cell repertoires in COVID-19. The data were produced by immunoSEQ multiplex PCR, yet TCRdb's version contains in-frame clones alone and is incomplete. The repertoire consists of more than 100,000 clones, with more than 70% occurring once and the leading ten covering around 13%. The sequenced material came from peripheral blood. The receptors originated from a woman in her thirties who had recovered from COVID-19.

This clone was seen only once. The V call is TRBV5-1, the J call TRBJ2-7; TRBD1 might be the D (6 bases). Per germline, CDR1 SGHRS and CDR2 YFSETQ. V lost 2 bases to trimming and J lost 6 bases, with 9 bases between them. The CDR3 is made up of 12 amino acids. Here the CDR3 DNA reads TGCGCCAGCAGCTTTACAGGGACCGAGCAGTACTTC. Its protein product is CASSFTGTEQYF.

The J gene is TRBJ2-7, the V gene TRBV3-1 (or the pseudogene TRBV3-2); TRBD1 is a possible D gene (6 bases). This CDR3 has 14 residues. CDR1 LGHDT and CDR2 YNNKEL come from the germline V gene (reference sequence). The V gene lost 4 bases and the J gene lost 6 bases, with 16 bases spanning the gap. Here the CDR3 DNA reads TGTGCCAGCAGCCTATCGGACAGCGTAGGCGAGCAGTACTTC. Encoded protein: CASSLSDSVGEQYF.

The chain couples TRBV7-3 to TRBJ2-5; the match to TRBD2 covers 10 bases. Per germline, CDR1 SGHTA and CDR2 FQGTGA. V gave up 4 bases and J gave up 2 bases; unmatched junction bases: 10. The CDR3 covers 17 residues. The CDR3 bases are TGTGCCAGCAGCTCATCCCCTAGCGGGGGATATCAAGAGACCCAGTACTTC. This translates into CASSSSPSGGYQETQYF.

The DNA of the CDR3 is TGTGCCAGGAAACTAAAGGGAGACGAGCAGTACTTC. As protein: CARKLKGDEQYF. The V and J genes are TRBV10-3 and TRBJ2-7; D possibly corresponds to TRBD2 (5 bases). V was pared by 10 bases and J by 5 bases, with 15 bases between. Germline lookup yields CDR1 ENHRY and CDR2 SYGVKD. The CDR3 runs 12 residues.

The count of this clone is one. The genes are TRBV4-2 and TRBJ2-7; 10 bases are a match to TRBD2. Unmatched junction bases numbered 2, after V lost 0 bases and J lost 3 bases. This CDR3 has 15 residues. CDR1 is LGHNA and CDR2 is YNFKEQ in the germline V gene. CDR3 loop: CASSQEASGSYEQYF. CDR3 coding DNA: TGTGCCAGCAGCCAAGAGGCTAGCGGGAGCTACGAGCAGTACTTC.

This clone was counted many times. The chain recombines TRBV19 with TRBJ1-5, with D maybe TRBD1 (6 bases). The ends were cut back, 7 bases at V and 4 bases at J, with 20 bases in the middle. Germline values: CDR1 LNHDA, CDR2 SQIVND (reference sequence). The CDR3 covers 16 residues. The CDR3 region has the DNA TGTGCCAGTACCGTTCCGGGGGGGGCAAAAAATCAGCCCCAGCATTTT. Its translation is CASTVPGGAKNQPQHF.

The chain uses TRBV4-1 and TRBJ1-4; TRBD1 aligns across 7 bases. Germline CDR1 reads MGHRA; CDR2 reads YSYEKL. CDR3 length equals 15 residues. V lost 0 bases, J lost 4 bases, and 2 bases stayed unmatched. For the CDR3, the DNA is TGCGCCAGCAGCCAAGATGGACAGGTTAATGAAAAACTGTTTTTT. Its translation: CASSQDGQVNEKLFF.

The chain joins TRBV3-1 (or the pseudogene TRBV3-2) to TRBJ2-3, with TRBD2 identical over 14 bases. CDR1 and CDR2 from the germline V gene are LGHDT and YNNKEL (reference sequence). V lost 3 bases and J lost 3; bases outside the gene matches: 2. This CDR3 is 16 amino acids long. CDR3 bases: TGTGCCAGCAGCCAGACTAGCGGGGGGGCGACAGATACGCAGTATTTT. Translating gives CASSQTSGGATDTQYF.

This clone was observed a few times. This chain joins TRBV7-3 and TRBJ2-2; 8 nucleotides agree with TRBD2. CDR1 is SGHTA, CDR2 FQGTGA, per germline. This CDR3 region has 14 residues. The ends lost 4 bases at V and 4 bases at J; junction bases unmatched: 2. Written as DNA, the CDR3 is TGTGCCAGCAGCTCGGGGGGGCCCACCGGGGAGCTGTTTTTT. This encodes CASSSGGPTGELFF.

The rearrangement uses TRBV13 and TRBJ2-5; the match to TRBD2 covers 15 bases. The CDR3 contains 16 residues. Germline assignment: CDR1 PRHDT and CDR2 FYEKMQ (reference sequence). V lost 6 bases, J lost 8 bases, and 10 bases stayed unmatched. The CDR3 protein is CASSWTSGRGKETQYF. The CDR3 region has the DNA TGTGCCAGCAGTTGGACTAGCGGGAGGGGCAAGGAAACCCAGTACTTC.

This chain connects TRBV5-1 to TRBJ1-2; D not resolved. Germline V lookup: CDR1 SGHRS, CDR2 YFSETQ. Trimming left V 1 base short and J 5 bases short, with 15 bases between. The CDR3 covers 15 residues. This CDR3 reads CASSLTAASVYGYTF. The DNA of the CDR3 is TGCGCCAGCAGCTTGACTGCGGCTTCAGTATATGGCTACACCTTC. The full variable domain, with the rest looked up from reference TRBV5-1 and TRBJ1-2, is KAGVTQTPRYLIKTRGQQVTLSCSPISGHRSVSWYQQTPGQGLQFLFEYFSETQRNKGNFPGRFSGRQFSNSRSEMNVSTLELGDSALYLCASSLTAASVYGYTFGSGTRLTVV.

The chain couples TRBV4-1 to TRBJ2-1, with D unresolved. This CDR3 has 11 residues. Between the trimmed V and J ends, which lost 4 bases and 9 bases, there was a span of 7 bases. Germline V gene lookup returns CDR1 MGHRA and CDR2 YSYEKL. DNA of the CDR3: TGCGCCAGCAGCCCCGACACTGAGCAGTTCTTC. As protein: CASSPDTEQFF.

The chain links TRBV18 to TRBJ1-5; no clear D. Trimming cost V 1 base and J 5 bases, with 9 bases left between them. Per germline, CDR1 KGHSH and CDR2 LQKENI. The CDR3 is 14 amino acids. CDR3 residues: CASSPQGGDQPQHF. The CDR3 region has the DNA TGTGCCAGCTCACCACAGGGCGGGGATCAGCCCCAGCATTTT.

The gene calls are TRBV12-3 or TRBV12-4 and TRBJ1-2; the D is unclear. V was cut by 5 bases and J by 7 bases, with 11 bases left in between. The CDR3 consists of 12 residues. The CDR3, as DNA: TGTGCCAGCAGTCTCGGGGTGGGTGGCTACACCTTC. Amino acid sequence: CASSLGVGGYTF.

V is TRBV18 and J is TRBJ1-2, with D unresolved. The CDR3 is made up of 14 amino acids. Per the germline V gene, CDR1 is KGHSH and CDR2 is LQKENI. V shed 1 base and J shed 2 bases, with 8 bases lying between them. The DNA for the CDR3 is TGTGCCAGCTCACCACAGCCGGTGAACTATGGCTACACCTTC. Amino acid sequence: CASSPQPVNYGYTF.

CDR3 sequence (DNA): TGTGCCAGCAGCTTATGGGGGACTAGCGGGAGGGCCAGTAATGAGCAGTTCTTC. The encoded protein is CASSLWGTSGRASNEQFF. The chain couples TRBV7-3 to TRBJ2-1; TRBD2 aligns across 16 bases. Germline V gene lookup returns CDR1 SGHTA and CDR2 FQGTGA. V shed 2 bases, J shed 7 bases, and the junction held 8 bases outside the gene matches. The CDR3 extends over 18 amino acids.

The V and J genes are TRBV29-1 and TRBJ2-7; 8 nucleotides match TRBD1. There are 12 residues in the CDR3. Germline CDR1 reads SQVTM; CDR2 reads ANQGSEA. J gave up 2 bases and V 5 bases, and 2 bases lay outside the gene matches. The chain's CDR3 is CSVKDRAYEQYF. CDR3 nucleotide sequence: TGCAGCGTTAAGGACAGGGCCTACGAGCAGTACTTC.

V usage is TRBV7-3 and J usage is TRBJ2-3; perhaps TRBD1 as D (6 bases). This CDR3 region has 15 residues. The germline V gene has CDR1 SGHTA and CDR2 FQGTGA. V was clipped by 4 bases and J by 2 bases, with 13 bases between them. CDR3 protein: CASSSQGKNTDTQYF. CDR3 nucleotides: TGTGCCAGCAGCTCACAGGGTAAAAACACAGATACGCAGTATTTT.

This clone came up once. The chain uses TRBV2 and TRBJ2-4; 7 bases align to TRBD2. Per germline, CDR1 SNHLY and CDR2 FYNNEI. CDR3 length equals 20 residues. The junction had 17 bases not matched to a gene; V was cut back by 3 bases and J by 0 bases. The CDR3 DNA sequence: TGTGCCAGCAGTGAGGTGCAAGCGGGGAACATTAAAATAGCCAAAAACATTCAGTACTTC. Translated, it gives CASSEVQAGNIKIAKNIQYF.

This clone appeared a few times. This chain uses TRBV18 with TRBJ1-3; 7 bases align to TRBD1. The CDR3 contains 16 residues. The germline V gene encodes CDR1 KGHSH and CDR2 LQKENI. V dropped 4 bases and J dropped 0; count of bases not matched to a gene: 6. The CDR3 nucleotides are TGTGCCAGCTCACTCGGGGACAGCCTCTCTGGAAACACCATATATTTT. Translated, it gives CASSLGDSLSGNTIYF.

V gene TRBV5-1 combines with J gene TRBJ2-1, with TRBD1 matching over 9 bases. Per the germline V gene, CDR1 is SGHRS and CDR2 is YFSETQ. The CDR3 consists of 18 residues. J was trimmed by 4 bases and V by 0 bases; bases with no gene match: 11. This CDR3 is CASSLVPGDREAYNEQFF. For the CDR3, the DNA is TGCGCCAGCAGCTTGGTACCAGGGGACAGGGAGGCGTACAATGAGCAGTTCTTC.

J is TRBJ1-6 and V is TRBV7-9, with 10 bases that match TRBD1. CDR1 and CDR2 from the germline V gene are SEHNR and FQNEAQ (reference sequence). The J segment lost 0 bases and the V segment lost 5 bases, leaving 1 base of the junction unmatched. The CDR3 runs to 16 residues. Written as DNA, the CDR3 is TGTGCCAGCAGCGGACAGGGGGACTCCTATAATTCACCCCTCCACTTT. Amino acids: CASSGQGDSYNSPLHF.

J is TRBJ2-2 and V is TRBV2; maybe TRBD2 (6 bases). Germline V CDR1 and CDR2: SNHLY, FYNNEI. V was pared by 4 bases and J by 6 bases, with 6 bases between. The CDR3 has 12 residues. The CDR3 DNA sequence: TGTGCCAGCAGTGGGGGGGCCGGGGAGCTGTTTTTT. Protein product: CASSGGAGELFF.

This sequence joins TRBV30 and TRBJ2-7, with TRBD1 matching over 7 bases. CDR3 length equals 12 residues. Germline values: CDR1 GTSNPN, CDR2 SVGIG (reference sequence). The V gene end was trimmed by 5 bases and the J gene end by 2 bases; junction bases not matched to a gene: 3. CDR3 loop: CAWRDSAYEQYF. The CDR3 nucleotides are TGTGCCTGGCGGGACAGCGCCTACGAGCAGTACTTC.

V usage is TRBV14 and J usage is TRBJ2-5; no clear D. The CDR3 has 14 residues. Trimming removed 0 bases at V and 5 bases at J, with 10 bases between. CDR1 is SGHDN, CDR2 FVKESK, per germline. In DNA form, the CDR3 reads TGTGCCAGCAGCCAAGAGCAGGTACAGGAGACCCAGTACTTC. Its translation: CASSQEQVQETQYF.

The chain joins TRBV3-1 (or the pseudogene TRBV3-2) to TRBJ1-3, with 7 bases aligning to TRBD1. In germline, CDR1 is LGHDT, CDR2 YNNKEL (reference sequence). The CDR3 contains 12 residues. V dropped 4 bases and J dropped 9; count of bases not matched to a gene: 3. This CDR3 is CASSPQGSTIYF. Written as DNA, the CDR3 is TGTGCCAGCAGCCCACAGGGGAGCACCATATATTTT.